The 17 T cell receptor beta chains reported below all come from one sample, sequenced in a study of cytomegalovirus exposure and HLA in healthy donors. Primers for the PCR totalled 60 Vbeta and 13 Jbeta. Sequencing was performed with immunoSEQ multiplex PCR; in TCRdb, only in-frame clones are kept and a portion is missing. The sample has about 140,000 clones; about 80% are singletons. The sample was PBMCs. These receptors were collected from a man aged 30 to 45 in good health and CMV-seropositive.

CDR3 coding DNA: TGTGCCGGGGGAGACAGGAGCACAGATACGCAGTATTTT. This translates into CAGGDRSTDTQYF. The rearrangement links TRBV2 to TRBJ2-3, with D perhaps TRBD1 (6 bases). The germline V and J ends were trimmed by 11 bases and 0 bases, with 12 bases remaining between them. Germline loops: CDR1 SNHLY, CDR2 FYNNEI. The CDR3 has 13 amino acids.

This rearrangement joins TRBV5-1 to TRBJ2-5; TRBD2 agrees at 11 bases. Matching the DNA end better, TRBJ2-7 makes the J call doubtful. In germline, CDR1 is SGHRS, CDR2 YFSETQ. This CDR3 has 16 amino acids. The CDR3 sequence: CASSLGMGLADYEQYF. CDR3 coding DNA: TGCGCCAGCAGCTTGGGTATGGGACTAGCGGACTACGAGCAGTACTTC.

The J gene is TRBJ2-7, the V gene TRBV6-6; 7 bases are shared with TRBD2. Germline values: CDR1 MNHNY, CDR2 SVGAGI (reference sequence). The CDR3 runs to 13 residues. V shed 5 bases and J 3 bases; nucleotides not matched to a gene: 4. This chain's CDR3 is CASSSGAVYEQYF. CDR3 bases: TGTGCCAGCAGTAGCGGGGCCGTCTACGAGCAGTACTTC.

CDR3 coding DNA: TGTGCCAGCAGCTTGGCTCACGGCAATCAGCCCCAGCATTTT. As protein: CASSLAHGNQPQHF. V usage is TRBV7-9 and J usage is TRBJ1-5, with D uncertain. Germline CDR1 SEHNR, CDR2 FQNEAQ (reference sequence). Trimming pared 3 bases from V and 2 bases from J, leaving 8 bases between. The CDR3 contains 14 residues.

This chain links TRBV19 with TRBJ1-5; TRBD1 might be the D (6 bases). V gave up 9 bases and J gave up 5 bases, with 20 bases separating them. This CDR3 has 15 amino acids. The germline CDR1 and CDR2 sequences are LNHDA and SQIVND (reference sequence). CDR3 loop: CASQDTQGFDQPQHF. CDR3 nucleotide sequence: TGTGCCAGCCAAGACACACAGGGTTTTGATCAGCCCCAGCATTTT.

In its sample, this clone was seen a few times. V usage is TRBV28 and J usage is TRBJ1-1; D possibly corresponds to TRBD1 (5 bases). Germline loops: CDR1 MDHEN, CDR2 SYDVKM. V lost 2 bases and J lost 7, with 14 bases in between. This CDR3 has 14 amino acids. The CDR3 region has the DNA TGTGCCAGCAGTTTACAGGGCGGCTTCGGTGAAGCTTTCTTT. This encodes CASSLQGGFGEAFF.

The chain uses TRBV5-5 and TRBJ2-5; 8 bases map to TRBD2. This CDR3 contains 15 residues. The germline V gene encodes CDR1 SGHKS and CDR2 YYEKEE (reference sequence). V lost 2 bases to trimming and J lost 6 bases; unmatched junction nucleotides: 9. The CDR3 DNA is TGTGCCAGCAGCTTTGGACGGGGGGGCGCGAAGACCCAGTACTTC. It encodes CASSFGRGGAKTQYF.

The genes are TRBV7-9 and TRBJ2-3; D may be TRBD1 (8 bases). V lost 5 bases and J 11 bases, leaving 20 bases between the germline ends. This CDR3 has 14 residues. The germline V gene has CDR1 SEHNR and CDR2 FQNEAQ (reference sequence). The CDR3 reads CASSPGQGSGGQYF. The CDR3 nucleotides are TGTGCCAGCAGCCCCGGACAGGGATCGGGGGGGCAGTATTTT.

The CDR3 bases are TGCGCCAGCAGCCAATCCCCGGGAAGCGGGAGAACTTACGAGCAGTACTTC. Its translation: CASSQSPGSGRTYEQYF. This chain links TRBV4-1 with TRBJ2-7; 8 bases line up with TRBD2. From germline, CDR1 is MGHRA and CDR2 YSYEKL. V lost 2 bases to trimming and J lost 4 bases; unmatched junction nucleotides: 13. The CDR3 is made up of 17 amino acids.

This clone has only a few counts. For the CDR3, the DNA is TGTGCCAGCAGCTTATCTATCGATAACACTGAAGCTTTCTTT. It yields the protein CASSLSIDNTEAFF. The V call is TRBV7-9, the J call TRBJ1-1; no clear D. This CDR3 has 14 amino acids. Between the trimmed V and J ends, which lost 2 bases and 2 bases, there was a span of 9 bases. Germline V gene lookup returns CDR1 SEHNR and CDR2 FQNEAQ (reference sequence).

There are a few counts of this clone. The V gene is TRBV6-1, the J gene TRBJ2-7; TRBD2 is a possible D gene (6 bases). The germline V gene has CDR1 MNHNS and CDR2 SASEGT. The ends were cut back, 2 bases at V and 4 bases at J, with 21 bases in the middle. This CDR3 has 17 residues. The CDR3 bases are TGTGCCAGCAGTGAATCCCTTCCGTCGGCGGGATTATACGAGCAGTACTTC. It translates to CASSESLPSAGLYEQYF.

The rearrangement joins TRBV6-1 to TRBJ2-5; TRBD1 matches at 8 bases. The CDR3 loop spans 15 amino acids. Germline trimming cut 6 bases from V and 4 bases from J; bases unmatched to any gene: 10. Per the germline V gene, CDR1 is MNHNS and CDR2 is SASEGT. The CDR3 DNA is TGTGCCAGCAGCATTACGGGGACAGGAAGAGAGACCCAGTACTTC. Protein product: CASSITGTGRETQYF.

The chain is built from TRBV5-6 and TRBJ2-2; 13 nucleotides line up with TRBD2. The CDR3 sequence is 16 residues long. After removal of 4 bases from V and 7 bases from J, the junction contained 7 bases not matched to a gene. Germline V CDR1 and CDR2: SGHDT, YYEEEE. In DNA form, the CDR3 reads TGTGCCAGCAGCGTCGGACTAGCGGGAGTGAGCGGGGAGCTGTTTTTT. Its protein is CASSVGLAGVSGELFF.

The chain employs TRBV5-1 and TRBJ2-3; maybe TRBD2 (5 bases). The germline V gene has CDR1 SGHRS and CDR2 YFSETQ. V was cut by 4 bases and J by 0 bases, with 21 bases left in between. CDR3 length: 18 amino acids. The CDR3 here is CASSRQSSGMTSTDTQYF. CDR3 coding DNA: TGCGCCAGCAGCCGTCAATCTTCGGGGATGACTAGCACAGATACGCAGTATTTT.

In its sample, this clone was seen once. The J gene is TRBJ2-7, the V gene TRBV7-9, with TRBD1 identical over 10 bases. The CDR3 loop spans 14 amino acids. Looked up from germline, CDR1 is SEHNR and CDR2 is FQNEAQ (reference sequence). Losses at the gene ends were 5 bases for V and 2 bases for J; bases not matched to a gene: 3. CDR3 nucleotides: TGTGCCAGCAGCCCCGGACAGGGGGCCTACGAGCAGTACTTC. It yields the protein CASSPGQGAYEQYF.

The J gene is TRBJ2-6, the V gene TRBV7-9; D may be TRBD2 (5 bases). From germline, CDR1 is SEHNR and CDR2 FQNEAQ (reference sequence). V lost 1 base and J 0 bases, leaving 10 bases between the germline ends. This CDR3 has 17 amino acids. As DNA, the CDR3 is TGTGCCAGCAGCTTAGGTTCGGGAAGCTCTGGGGCCAACGTCCTGACTTTC. This sequence encodes CASSLGSGSSGANVLTF.

The rearrangement links TRBV30 to TRBJ1-4; D is perhaps TRBD1 (5 bases). Germline lookup yields CDR1 GTSNPN and CDR2 SVGIG (reference sequence). Deletions cut 3 bases from V and 6 bases from J, with 17 bases between. This CDR3 spans 15 amino acids. The CDR3 sequence: CAWSLTGVGDEKLFF. CDR3 DNA sequence: TGTGCCTGGAGCCTCACGGGGGTGGGGGATGAAAAACTGTTTTTT.